This entry lists 3 T cell receptor beta chains sequenced from one sample in a study of beta chain features in type 1 diabetes. Study-wide results and caveats: Researchers report that Type 1 diabetes patients had moderately but significantly shorter TCRB CDR3s across all four CD4+ subsets.

TCRB transcripts that were expressed got sequenced, as all of the isolated RNA had been reverse transcribed. Clones were sequenced by immunoSEQ multiplex PCR, and TCRdb holds only the in-frame ones, with some missing. This sample has under 300,000 clones; roughly 14% occur once, and the top ten carry roughly 0.019%. Their antigens remain unidentified. The sample consisted of naive CD4+ T cells from blood. These receptors were collected from a man aged 25 to 40 with type 1 diabetes.

This chain uses TRBV30 with TRBJ1-1; weak D call: TRBD1 (5 bases). This CDR3 contains 14 residues. CDR1 and CDR2 (germline): GTSNPN, SVGIG (reference sequence). V lost 1 base, J lost 3 bases, and 12 bases lay in between. The DNA for the CDR3 is TGTGCCTGGAGTGCGACCCCGGGGGACACTGAAGCTTTCTTT. Its protein is CAWSATPGDTEAFF.

The chain joins TRBV25-1 to TRBJ1-1; D not certain. Germline V CDR1 and CDR2: MGHDK, SYGVNS. Trimming took off 7 bases at V and 0 bases at J, with 15 bases between the two ends. This CDR3 comprises 15 residues. The CDR3 loop reads CASIPSIGLNTEAFF. As DNA, the CDR3 is TGTGCCAGCATCCCCTCAATCGGTCTGAACACTGAAGCTTTCTTT.

To note about this clone: Other DNA sequences in the sample encode the same CDR3. The rearrangement links TRBV29-1 to TRBJ1-2; no definite D call. CDR1 is SQVTM and CDR2 is ANQGSEA in the germline V gene. V dropped 3 bases and J dropped 0 bases, with 5 bases sitting between them. The CDR3 sequence is 12 residues long. CDR3 coding DNA: TGCAGCGTTGATAGAGCTAACTATGGCTACACCTTC. Its translation: CSVDRANYGYTF.